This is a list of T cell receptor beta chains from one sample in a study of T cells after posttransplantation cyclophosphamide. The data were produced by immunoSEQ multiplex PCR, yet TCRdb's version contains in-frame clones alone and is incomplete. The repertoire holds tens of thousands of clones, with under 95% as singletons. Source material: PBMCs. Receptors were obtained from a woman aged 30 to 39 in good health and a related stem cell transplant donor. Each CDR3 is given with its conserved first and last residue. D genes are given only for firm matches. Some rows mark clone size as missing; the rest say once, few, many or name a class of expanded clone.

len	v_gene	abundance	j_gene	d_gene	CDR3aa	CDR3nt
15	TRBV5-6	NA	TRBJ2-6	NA	CASSLPGWGANVLTF	TGTGCCAGCAGCTTGCCGGGGTGGGGGGCCAACGTCCTGACTTTC
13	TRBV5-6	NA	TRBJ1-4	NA	CASSLTDSEKLFF	TGTGCCAGCAGCTTAACCGACAGTGAAAAACTGTTTTTT
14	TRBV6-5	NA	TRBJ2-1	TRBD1	CASRTQGTDNEQFF	TGTGCCAGCAGAACACAGGGGACCGACAATGAGCAGTTCTTC
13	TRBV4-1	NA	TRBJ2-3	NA	CASSPGLTDTQYF	TGCGCCAGCAGCCCGGGACTTACAGATACGCAGTATTTT
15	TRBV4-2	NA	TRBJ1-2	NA	CASSQDLTEAYGYTF	TGTGCCAGCAGCCAAGACTTAACAGAAGCCTATGGCTACACCTTC
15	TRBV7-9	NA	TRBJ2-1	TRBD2	CASTPGTTSYNEQFF	TGTGCCAGCACCCCCGGGACTACTTCCTACAATGAGCAGTTCTTC
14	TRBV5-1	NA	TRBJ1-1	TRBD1	CASSSGQGNTEAFF	TGCGCCAGCAGTTCGGGACAGGGGAACACTGAAGCTTTCTTT
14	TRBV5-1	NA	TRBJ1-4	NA	CASRPASGNEKLFF	TGCGCCAGCAGACCGGCCTCGGGAAACGAAAAACTGTTTTTT
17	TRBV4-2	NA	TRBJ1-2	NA	CASSQDAGNTHNYGYTF	TGTGCCAGCAGCCAAGACGCAGGGAACACCCATAACTATGGCTACACCTTC
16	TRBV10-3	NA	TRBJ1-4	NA	CAISEKNRVSNEKLFF	TGTGCCATCAGTGAGAAAAACAGGGTTTCTAATGAAAAACTGTTTTTT
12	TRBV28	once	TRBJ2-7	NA	CASSLPGYEQYF	TGTGCCAGCAGTTTACCGGGATACGAGCAGTACTTC
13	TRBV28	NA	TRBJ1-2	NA	CASTPQQGYGYTF	TGTGCCAGCACACCACAACAGGGCTATGGCTACACCTTC
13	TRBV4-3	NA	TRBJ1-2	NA	CASSQTAGEGYTF	TGCGCCAGCAGCCAAACGGCAGGGGAAGGCTACACCTTC
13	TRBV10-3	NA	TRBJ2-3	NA	CALGGWSGDTQYF	TGTGCCCTAGGAGGGTGGAGTGGAGATACGCAGTATTTT
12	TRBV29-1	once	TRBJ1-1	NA	CSVGGLYTEAFF	TGCAGCGTTGGAGGTCTTTACACTGAAGCTTTCTTT